Shown below are 20 T cell receptor beta chains from a single sample sequenced in a study of blood T cell repertoires in COVID-19. Some clones are missing from TCRdb's copy, which holds only in-frame ones; the method was immunoSEQ multiplex PCR. The sample has a few hundred thousand clones, around four fifths seen once. Sequenced material: peripheral blood. These receptors were obtained from an elderly woman with COVID-19, enrolled during active disease.

V and J are TRBV7-9 and TRBJ2-7; 9 nucleotides agree with TRBD1. Losses at the gene ends were 5 bases for V and 12 bases for J; bases not matched to a gene: 8. The CDR3 has 12 residues. In germline, CDR1 is SEHNR, CDR2 FQNEAQ (reference sequence). The CDR3 region has the DNA TGTGCCAGCAGCCTGCGGACAGGGGTTATGTACTTC. It encodes CASSLRTGVMYF.

The J gene is TRBJ2-1, the V gene TRBV2; 10 nucleotides match TRBD2. Germline CDR1 reads SNHLY; CDR2 reads FYNNEI. The CDR3 totals 15 residues. J was trimmed by 9 bases and V by 3 bases; bases with no gene match: 8. CDR3 DNA: TGTGCCAGCAGTGACCATCCTCTAGCGGGAGCTGAGCAGTTCTTC. Protein product: CASSDHPLAGAEQFF.

The rearrangement uses TRBV19 and TRBJ1-2; 8 nucleotides align to TRBD1. This CDR3 has 15 residues. The germline V gene has CDR1 LNHDA and CDR2 SQIVND (reference sequence). Losses at the gene ends were 3 bases for V and 3 bases for J; bases not matched to a gene: 6. The CDR3 sequence is CASSMLDRGYYGYTF. The CDR3 DNA sequence: TGTGCCAGTAGTATGCTTGACAGGGGCTACTATGGCTACACCTTC.

The chain employs TRBV7-9 and TRBJ2-2, with 9 bases identical to TRBD1. The CDR3 length is 17 residues. J gave up 3 bases and V 4 bases, and 9 bases lay outside the gene matches. Germline CDR1 and CDR2: SEHNR and FQNEAQ (reference sequence). CDR3 sequence reads: CASSYRQGGIDTGELFF. The DNA for the CDR3 is TGTGCCAGCAGCTATCGACAGGGGGGAATTGACACCGGGGAGCTGTTTTTT. Drawing the rest from reference TRBV7-9 and TRBJ2-2, the complete variable domain is DTGVSQNPRHKITKRGQNVTFRCDPISEHNRLYWYRQTLGQGPEFLTYFQNEAQLEKSRLLSDRFSAERPKGSFSTLEIQRTEQGDSAMYLCASSYRQGGIDTGELFFGEGSRLTVL.

The rearrangement links TRBV6-5 to TRBJ2-2; D is perhaps TRBD2 (6 bases). Germline V CDR1 and CDR2: MNHEY, SVGAGI. The V end was cut by 0 bases, the J end by 5 bases, with 10 bases between. The CDR3 has 15 residues. CDR3 region: CASSYSPGTTGELFF. In DNA, the CDR3 is TGTGCCAGCAGTTACTCCCCTGGGACTACCGGGGAGCTGTTTTTT.

CDR3 amino acids: CASTVGRTDTQYF. The CDR3 DNA sequence: TGTGCCAGCACAGTGGGGCGCACAGATACGCAGTATTTT. V usage is TRBV28 and J usage is TRBJ2-3, with D perhaps TRBD1 (5 bases). The ends were cut back, 7 bases at V and 1 base at J, with 9 bases in the middle. The CDR3 loop spans 13 amino acids. Germline CDR1 is MDHEN and CDR2 is SYDVKM.

CDR3 sequence (DNA): TGTGCCACCAGCAGACAGGGTACGGATCAGCCCCAGCATTTT. It is translated as CATSRQGTDQPQHF. This chain joins TRBV15 and TRBJ1-5; D is perhaps TRBD1 (5 bases). The CDR3 is 14 residues long. V was clipped by 2 bases and J by 5 bases, with 10 bases between them. Germline V gene sequence: CDR1 LNHNV, CDR2 YYDKDF (reference sequence).

The gene calls are TRBV7-6 and TRBJ1-2; 10 bases are a match to TRBD1. Trimming cost V 1 base and J 4 bases; bases outside gene matches: 3. The CDR3 runs 15 residues. Germline CDR1 and CDR2: SGHVS and FNYEAQ. CDR3 residues: CASSLGGQGSYGYTF. CDR3 coding DNA: TGTGCCAGCAGCTTAGGGGGACAGGGGAGCTATGGCTACACCTTC. The entire variable domain, with the rest obtained from reference TRBV7-6 and TRBJ1-2, is as follows: GAGVSQSPRYKVTKRGQDVALRCDPISGHVSLYWYRQALGQGPEFLTYFNYEAQQDKSGLPNDRFSAERPEGSISTLTIQRTEQRDSAMYRCASSLGGQGSYGYTFGSGTRLTVV.

V usage is TRBV7-2 and J usage is TRBJ1-2; 9 bases match TRBD1. CDR3 size: 15 residues. The V and J ends lost 1 base and 6 bases, in that order; junction bases with no gene match: 6. Germline assignment: CDR1 SGHTA and CDR2 FQGNSA. CDR3 loop: CASSLVTGGVNGYTF. The CDR3 DNA follows: TGTGCCAGCAGCTTAGTGACAGGGGGGGTAAATGGCTACACCTTC. Complete variable domain (other parts from reference TRBV7-2 and TRBJ1-2): GAGVSQSPSNKVTEKGKDVELRCDPISGHTALYWYRQSLGQGLEFLIYFQGNSAPDKSGLPSDRFSAERTGGSVSTLTIQRTQQEDSAVYLCASSLVTGGVNGYTFGSGTRLTVV.

The gene calls are TRBV7-2 and TRBJ2-2, with 7 bases aligning to TRBD2. Germline CDR1 reads SGHTA; CDR2 reads FQGNSA. With V trimmed by 2 bases and J by 7 bases, 10 bases remained unmatched. The CDR3 loop spans 16 amino acids. The DNA of the CDR3 is TGTGCCAGCAGCTTAACGGGACTAACTACGGGCGGGGAGCTGTTTTTT. Translation: CASSLTGLTTGGELFF.

This chain links TRBV30 with TRBJ1-1; no definite D call. Germline CDR1 and CDR2: GTSNPN and SVGIG (reference sequence). The V gene lost 0 bases and the J gene lost 0 bases, with 8 bases spanning the gap. The CDR3 covers 14 residues. The CDR3 sequence: CAWSVLSMNTEAFF. The DNA for the CDR3 is TGTGCCTGGAGTGTACTTAGTATGAACACTGAAGCTTTCTTT. Looking up the rest from reference TRBV30 and TRBJ1-1 gives the full variable domain: SQTIHQWPATLVQPVGSPLSLECTVEGTSNPNLYWYRQAAGRGLQLLFYSVGIGQISSEVPQNLSASRPQDRQFILSSKKLLLSDSGFYLCAWSVLSMNTEAFFGQGTRLTVV.

This clone was observed a single time. The chain recombines TRBV19 with TRBJ1-5; 7 nucleotides match TRBD1. The germline V gene encodes CDR1 LNHDA and CDR2 SQIVND (reference sequence). This CDR3 contains 15 residues. Germline trimming cut 5 bases from V and 1 base from J; bases unmatched to any gene: 5. The CDR3 here is CASSPTGQSNQPQHF. CDR3 coding DNA: TGTGCCAGTAGTCCGACAGGGCAGAGCAATCAGCCCCAGCATTTT.

A note on this clone: The junction shows a germline mismatch at one end, possibly a read error. This chain uses TRBV18 with TRBJ2-1; 9 nucleotides align to TRBD2. The CDR3 is 15 residues long. Looked up from germline, CDR1 is KGHSH and CDR2 is LQKENI. Here the CDR3 reads CASSAPGLAIGEQFF. The CDR3 region has the DNA TGTGCCAGCTCAGCACCGGGACTAGCAATTGGTGAGCAGTTCTTC.

The table lists this clone with a count of one. This chain uses TRBV3-1 (or the pseudogene TRBV3-2) with TRBJ2-1; possibly TRBD2 for D (6 bases). CDR3 length: 13 amino acids. V lost 6 bases, J lost 7 bases, and 13 bases lay in between. Germline V gene lookup returns CDR1 LGHDT and CDR2 YNNKEL (reference sequence). CDR3 loop: CASRLLGGNEQFF. The CDR3 DNA sequence: TGTGCCAGCAGGTTACTCGGGGGAAATGAGCAGTTCTTC.

The rearrangement links TRBV7-9 to TRBJ2-5, with D possibly matching TRBD2 (6 bases). The CDR3 has 14 residues. The germline CDR1 and CDR2 sequences are SEHNR and FQNEAQ (reference sequence). Trimming left V 1 base short and J 1 base short, with 7 bases between. CDR3 bases: TGTGCCAGCAGCTTAGGGGGAGGCCAAGAGACCCAGTACTTC. Translating it yields CASSLGGGQETQYF.

Of note for this clone: A read error may account for a junction end that differs from germline. V and J are TRBV7-7 and TRBJ2-1, with TRBD2 matching over 10 bases. The V gene's germline CDR1 is SSHAT and CDR2 FNYEAQ (reference sequence). This CDR3 comprises 16 residues. The CDR3 protein is CASSLGISGGNNEQFF. CDR3 coding DNA: TGTGCTAGCAGCTTAGGTATTAGCGGGGGGAATAATGAGCAGTTCTTC.

The chain joins TRBV27 to TRBJ2-5; 12 bases fit TRBD2. CDR3 length equals 20 residues. J lost 0 bases, V lost 4 bases, and 15 bases had no gene match. Germline-derived CDR1 and CDR2 are MNHEY and SMNVEV (reference sequence). This chain's CDR3 is CASSSPLMTSGGPYQETQYF. Here the CDR3 DNA reads TGTGCCAGCAGTTCCCCCCTGATGACTAGCGGGGGCCCGTACCAAGAGACCCAGTACTTC.

The V call is TRBV6-2 or TRBV6-3, the J call TRBJ2-5, with 8 bases identical to TRBD1. The CDR3 is 16 amino acids. Per germline, CDR1 MNHEY and CDR2 SVGEGT. The J segment lost 2 bases and the V segment lost 6 bases, leaving 11 bases of the junction unmatched. CDR3 sequence: CASSHGQGGSQETQYF. The CDR3 DNA reads as TGTGCCAGCAGCCACGGACAGGGAGGAAGTCAAGAGACCCAGTACTTC.

The chain links TRBV28 to TRBJ2-1; 7 bases are shared with TRBD2. The V gene's germline CDR1 is MDHEN and CDR2 SYDVKM. CDR3 length equals 15 residues. With 6 bases clipped from V and 5 bases from J, the junction kept 10 bases outside the gene matches. CDR3 residues: CASSPWGTMNNEQFF. CDR3 DNA sequence: TGTGCCAGCAGCCCCTGGGGGACTATGAACAATGAGCAGTTCTTC.

The V and J genes are TRBV11-1 and TRBJ1-6, with TRBD1 identical over 10 bases. Unmatched junction bases numbered 7, after V lost 6 bases and J lost 11 bases. Germline V lookup: CDR1 SGHAT, CDR2 FQDESV (reference sequence). The CDR3 is 14 residues long. The CDR3 region is CASRPGTGEPPLHF. The CDR3 nucleotides are TGTGCCAGCAGACCCGGGACAGGGGAGCCACCCCTCCACTTT.